This TCR beta chain was captured in a study of cytomegalovirus exposure and HLA in healthy donors. General observations from the study: Roughly uniform sequencing depth across donors was assumed, possibly incorrectly. Most TCR sequences were rare, but some public TCRs occurred in many donors.

The CDR3 contains 13 residues. CDR1 and CDR2 (germline): MDHEN, SYDVKM. V lost 5 bases, J lost 6 bases, and 12 bases lay in between. Worth noting for this clone: Its antigen is not identified.

The PCR was carried out with 60 Vbeta primers and 13 Jbeta primers. Measured with immunoSEQ multiplex PCR; TCRdb has only the in-frame clones, and not every one. The sample consists of roughly 130,000 clones, about 80% of them appearing once. The source of this sequence is a man in his forties in good health and CMV-seronegative. J is TRBJ2-3 and V is TRBV28; D gene ambiguous. Input material: PBMCs. Written as DNA, the CDR3 is TGTGCCAGCAGTCCGAACCAGTGGGATACGCAGTATTTT. The encoded protein is CASSPNQWDTQYF. Filled out from reference TRBV28 and TRBJ2-3, the complete variable domain reads DVKVTQSSRYLVKRTGEKVFLECVQDMDHENMFWYRQDPGLGLRLIYFSYDVKMKEKGDIPEGYSVSREKKERFSLILESASTNQTSMYLCASSPNQWDTQYFGPGTRLTVL.